The 15 T cell receptor beta chains presented below share a single source sample, sequenced in a study of blood T cell repertoires in COVID-19. Assay used: immunoSEQ multiplex PCR; TCRdb lists only in-frame clones, some missing. The sample has 170,000 or so clones, over 75% seen once. Sequenced: PBMCs or T cells enriched from blood (not recorded which). These receptors were taken from a woman aged 18-30 years who had recovered from COVID-19.

This chain joins TRBV9 and TRBJ2-7, with 10 bases that match TRBD2. Germline values: CDR1 SGDLS, CDR2 YYNGEE. The CDR3 extends over 15 amino acids. The junction had 7 bases not matched to a gene; V was cut back by 3 bases and J by 4 bases. CDR3 sequence reads: CASSDSGTSDYEQYF. The CDR3 bases are TGTGCCAGCAGCGATTCCGGGACTAGCGATTACGAGCAGTACTTC. Together with reference TRBV9 and TRBJ2-7, the CDR3 gives the full variable domain: DSGVTQTPKHLITATGQRVTLRCSPRSGDLSVYWYQQSLDQGLQFLIQYYNGEERAKGNILERFSAQQFPDLHSELNLSSLELGDSALYFCASSDSGTSDYEQYFGPGTRLTVT.

This clone was recorded once. V is TRBV28 and J is TRBJ2-2, with TRBD2 identical over 7 bases. This CDR3 has 13 residues. Germline-derived CDR1 and CDR2 are MDHEN and SYDVKM. The CDR3 sequence: CAIGGGDTGELFF. CDR3 sequence (DNA): TGTGCTATTGGGGGAGGGGACACCGGGGAGCTGTTTTTT.

V gene TRBV7-8 combines with J gene TRBJ1-2; TRBD1 matches at 12 bases. Trimming at V came to 5 bases and at J to 2 bases, leaving 6 bases not matched to a gene. CDR1 and CDR2 from the germline V gene are SGHVS and FQNEAQ. The CDR3 contains 16 residues. CDR3 amino acids: CASSRRDRGRNYGYTF. CDR3 nucleotide sequence: TGTGCCAGCAGCCGGAGGGACAGGGGGCGAAACTATGGCTACACCTTC.

V usage is TRBV5-1 and J usage is TRBJ1-6; 8 bases agree with TRBD1. CDR1 is SGHRS and CDR2 is YFSETQ in the germline V gene. V lost 4 bases and J lost 10; bases outside the gene matches: 7. This CDR3 contains 14 residues. The CDR3 bases are TGCGCCAGCAGCGACGGACAGGGCGTCTCACCCCTCCACTTT. This gives the protein CASSDGQGVSPLHF.

This chain uses TRBV3-1 (or the pseudogene TRBV3-2) with TRBJ2-7, with 8 bases fitting TRBD1. CDR1 and CDR2 (germline): LGHDT, YNNKEL (reference sequence). V lost 2 bases to trimming and J lost 6 bases; unmatched junction nucleotides: 9. This CDR3 comprises 15 residues. CDR3 nucleotides: TGTGCCAGCAGCCAATCCAGACAGGGGTATGGCGAGCAGTACTTC. Its protein product is CASSQSRQGYGEQYF.

The chain combines TRBV4-1 with TRBJ2-7, with D uncertain. The length of the CDR3 is 12 residues. In germline, CDR1 is MGHRA, CDR2 YSYEKL. Trimming left V 0 bases short and J 3 bases short, with 3 bases between. Here the CDR3 DNA reads TGCGCCAGCAGCCAAGATCTCTACGAGCAGTACTTC. The encoded protein is CASSQDLYEQYF.

V is TRBV27 and J is TRBJ1-4; D gene unclear. Trimming pared 1 base from V and 1 base from J, leaving 10 bases between. The CDR3 extends over 16 amino acids. The germline V gene has CDR1 MNHEY and CDR2 SMNVEV (reference sequence). The CDR3 DNA reads as TGTGCCAGCAGTTTATATGCGGGAGTAACTAATGAAAAACTGTTTTTT. This translates into CASSLYAGVTNEKLFF. Drawing the rest from reference TRBV27 and TRBJ1-4, the complete variable domain is EAQVTQNPRYLITVTGKKLTVTCSQNMNHEYMSWYRQDPGLGLRQIYYSMNVEVTDKGDVPEGYKVSRKEKRNFPLILESPSPNQTSLYFCASSLYAGVTNEKLFFGSGTQLSVL.

The chain couples TRBV5-5 to TRBJ1-1; D remains unclear. With 4 bases removed from V and 6 bases from J, the gap between germline ends came to 19 bases. The CDR3 covers 15 residues. Germline CDR1 SGHKS, CDR2 YYEKEE (reference sequence). DNA of the CDR3: TGTGCCAGCAGCCCCCGGGAAACCGGGTTGGCTGAAGCTTTCTTT. Translation gives CASSPRETGLAEAFF.

The genes are TRBV28 and TRBJ2-7, with TRBD1 as a possible D gene (5 bases). The CDR3 runs 12 residues. V lost 6 bases and J lost 6, with 12 bases in between. Germline-derived CDR1 and CDR2 are MDHEN and SYDVKM. The CDR3 loop reads CASREAGSEQYF. The CDR3, as DNA: TGTGCCAGCAGGGAAGCAGGGTCCGAGCAGTACTTC.

The V call is TRBV10-3, the J call TRBJ2-2; possible D gene TRBD1, 5 bases. Germline lookup yields CDR1 ENHRY and CDR2 SYGVKD. Trimming left V 0 bases short and J 0 bases short, with 14 bases between. CDR3 length: 18 residues. For the CDR3, the DNA is TGTGCCATCAGTGAGTCGGGGCGACAGCCCGCGAACACCGGGGAGCTGTTTTTT. This encodes CAISESGRQPANTGELFF.

The chain joins TRBV2 to TRBJ2-6; D possibly corresponds to TRBD2 (6 bases). CDR3 length equals 18 residues. The ends were cut back, 7 bases at V and 3 bases at J, with 22 bases in the middle. Germline values: CDR1 SNHLY, CDR2 FYNNEI. The CDR3 protein is CASIRELAALSGANVLTF. The CDR3 region has the DNA TGTGCCAGCATTCGTGAACTAGCCGCCTTAAGTGGGGCCAACGTCCTGACTTTC.

The chain links TRBV7-3 to TRBJ1-2; D is uncertain. The germline CDR1 and CDR2 sequences are SGHTA and FQGTGA. The V end was cut by 2 bases, the J end by 9 bases, with 13 bases between. The CDR3 is 13 residues long. CDR3 DNA sequence: TGTGCCAGCAGCTTATCCGGGAGCAGGAGCTACACCTTC. It yields the protein CASSLSGSRSYTF.

This clone came up once. The chain couples TRBV5-1 to TRBJ2-1; TRBD2 aligns across 12 bases. Trimming cost V 1 base and J 6 bases; bases outside gene matches: 14. The germline gives CDR1 SGHRS, CDR2 YFSETQ. The CDR3 loop spans 19 amino acids. The CDR3 bases are TGCGCCAGCAGCTTGTATCCGGGGGCCGAGACTAGCGGGAGCAATGAGCAGTTCTTC. Translating it yields CASSLYPGAETSGSNEQFF.

The chain combines TRBV30 with TRBJ2-5; D is undetermined. Trimming cost V 4 bases and J 4 bases, with 7 bases left between them. Germline CDR1 and CDR2: GTSNPN and SVGIG (reference sequence). This CDR3 has 11 amino acids. The DNA for the CDR3 is TGTGCCTGGACTACCGGAGAGACCCAGTACTTC. Its protein product is CAWTTGETQYF.

J is TRBJ1-3 and V is TRBV7-9; 8 bases map to TRBD1. V lost 8 bases, J lost 2 bases, and 2 bases stayed unmatched. Germline V gives CDR1 SEHNR, CDR2 FQNEAQ (reference sequence). The CDR3 covers 13 residues. In DNA form, the CDR3 reads TGTGCCAGCCAACAGGGGGCTGGAAACACCATATATTTT. This gives the protein CASQQGAGNTIYF.